This T cell receptor (beta chain) is drawn from a study of blood T cell repertoires in COVID-19. Study details: The origin of the acute and convalescent COVID-19 samples was the United States, Italy and Spain. PBMCs, B-cell-depleted T cells, or T cells were the source of the cDNA or gDNA that made up the material.

Profiling relied on immunoSEQ multiplex PCR, and the TCRdb table lists in-frame clones only, not all of them. The data show 350,000 to 450,000 clones, with roughly nine tenths seen just once and more than 0.85% held by the top ten. The germline gives CDR1 SEHNR, CDR2 FQNEAQ (reference sequence). Trimming shortened V by 1 base and J by 7 bases, and 4 bases separated the two germline ends. The CDR3 extends over 12 amino acids. Researchers sorted participants into cohorts using their self-reported clinical history. Within the 2 weeks before study entry, each person in the exposed group met a COVID-19 case.

This chain uses TRBV7-9 with TRBJ2-2, with no clear D. The sequenced sample was PBMCs or T cells enriched from blood (not recorded which). The TCR was taken from a middle-aged woman who had been exposed to COVID-19. The CDR3 bases are TGTGCCAGCAGCTTAGATATCGGGGAGCTGTTTTTT. Its translation: CASSLDIGELFF.